These T cell receptor beta chains were read from a single sample in a study of shared clonotypes between healthy human individuals. TCRdb's copy holds only in-frame clones and misses some; the assay was immunoSEQ multiplex PCR. This sample yields roughly 2.6 million clones, of which roughly nine tenths are seen a single time; about 0.13% belongs to the top ten. The specimen was naive CD4+ T cells sorted from blood. Receptor source: a man aged 18 to 30 in good health. Each CDR3 is given with its conserved first and last residue. A D gene is named only where the DNA matches it firmly. Expanded clones get a size class; other rows say once, few or many, or leave the size out.

TGTGCCAGCAGCTTAGCGCGCGCGGCCTCTTTCAATGAGCAGTTCTTC	CASSLARAASFNEQFF	16	-	TRBJ2-1	TRBV7-9	-
TGTGCCAGCAGCCTTGGGACCCTACAAGAGACCCAGTACTTC	CASSLGTLQETQYF	14	-	TRBJ2-5	TRBV11-3	-
TGTGCCAGCACCAGTGACGGTATCGGTAACTATGGCTACACCTTC	CASTSDGIGNYGYTF	15	-	TRBJ1-2	TRBV28	-
TGTGCCAGCAACCCGGGGGGCTTAAATTCACCCCTCCACTTT	CASNPGGLNSPLHF	14	-	TRBJ1-6	TRBV25-1	-
TGTGCCAGTGACTTTAGCGGTCACACCGGGGAGCTGTTTTTT	CASDFSGHTGELFF	14	-	TRBJ2-2	TRBV19	-
TGTGCCTTCGGACAGGGGGCACCCTATGGCTACACCTTC	CAFGQGAPYGYTF	13	TRBD1	TRBJ1-2	TRBV2	-
TGTGCCAGCAGCACGGGGGGGAGGGCTTGGTACGAGCAGTACTTC	CASSTGGRAWYEQYF	15	TRBD2	TRBJ2-7	TRBV6-5	-
TGCGCCAGCAGCCAAGGTTTAGGGCCCCAGCATTTT	CASSQGLGPQHF	12	-	TRBJ1-5	TRBV4-1	few
TGTGCCTCCAACGGGCGGGGGGTTGCTATAAGCACAGATACGCAGTATTTT	CASNGRGVAISTDTQYF	17	TRBD2	TRBJ2-3	TRBV28	-
TGTGCCAGCAGTGAATTACAGGGGGGTGGGGCAGATACGCAGTATTTT	CASSELQGGGADTQYF	16	TRBD1	TRBJ2-3	TRBV2	-
TGTGCCAGCAGTTTCCGGGACAGGATACCCCAATACGACTTC	CASSFRDRIPQYDF	14	TRBD1	TRBJ1-2	TRBV28	-
TGTGCTTCATTCCAGGGGGTGTACACTGAAGCTTTCTTT	CASFQGVYTEAFF	13	TRBD1	TRBJ1-1	TRBV28	-
TGCGCCAGCAGCCAGAGGACAGGGGCGAGCTCTGGGGCCAACGTCCTGACTTTC	CASSQRTGASSGANVLTF	18	TRBD1	TRBJ2-6	TRBV5-1	-
TGTGCCAGTAGTCTGCGGGACTTTTACAATGAGCAGTTCTTC	CASSLRDFYNEQFF	14	-	TRBJ2-1	TRBV19	-
TGTGCTAGCAGCCCCGGGACAGGGAGCACCGGGGAGCTGTTTTTT	CASSPGTGSTGELFF	15	TRBD1	TRBJ2-2	TRBV7-7	once
TGTGCCAGCAGTTTCGATCGTACAGGGAGGTACTATGGCTACACCTTC	CASSFDRTGRYYGYTF	16	-	TRBJ1-2	TRBV28	-
TGTGCCATCTCGGGGAACGCTGAGAAGGGAAAATCGGACGAGCAGTACTTC	CAISGNAEKGKSDEQYF	17	-	TRBJ2-7	TRBV10-3	-
TGTGCCAGCAGTTCAGACAGGGTTTCACCCCTCCACTTT	CASSSDRVSPLHF	13	TRBD1	TRBJ1-6	TRBV27	-
TGTGCCAGCAGGGGAACAGGGGCCGGGGAGCTGTTTTTT	CASRGTGAGELFF	13	TRBD1	TRBJ2-2	TRBV2	-
TGTGCCAGCAGAAGGGGGGGACTAGCGGGAGAAGAGACCCAGTACTTC	CASRRGGLAGEETQYF	16	TRBD2	TRBJ2-5	TRBV5-4	-
TGTGCCAGCAGCTTAGGTTCAGGAGCCAACGAGCAGTACTTC	CASSLGSGANEQYF	14	-	TRBJ2-7	TRBV7-9	once
TGTGCCTGGAGTGTACGTCAGAACACTGAAGCTTTCTTT	CAWSVRQNTEAFF	13	-	TRBJ1-1	TRBV30	-
TGTGCCAGCAGTTCCAGAGACACCATATATTTT	CASSSRDTIYF	11	-	TRBJ1-3	TRBV2	few
TGCAGCGTTGTTTGGCTAGCGGGGGTGGAGCAGTACTTC	CSVVWLAGVEQYF	13	TRBD2	TRBJ2-5	TRBV29-1	once
TGTGCCAGCAGTGCCCGGGCCAACTATGGCTACACCTTC	CASSARANYGYTF	13	-	TRBJ1-2	TRBV28	once
TGTGCCAGCAGTCAGGGACTCGCCAATTCACCCCTCCACTTT	CASSQGLANSPLHF	14	-	TRBJ1-6	TRBV28	-
TGTGCCAGCAGCTTAGGTAGCGATCACACCGGGGAGCTGTTTTTT	CASSLGSDHTGELFF	15	-	TRBJ2-2	TRBV11-3	once
TGTGCCAGCAGCTTATCCAGGCCAGGGGAAGGGGAGACCCAGTACTTC	CASSLSRPGEGETQYF	16	-	TRBJ2-5	TRBV5-4	once
TGTGCCAGCAGTTTTTCGGGTCGCCAAGAGACCCAGTACTTC	CASSFSGRQETQYF	14	-	TRBJ2-5	TRBV27	-
TGTGCCAGCAGCTTAGAGGGGACAGGGAGCTACGAGCAGTACTTC	CASSLEGTGSYEQYF	15	TRBD1	TRBJ2-7	TRBV11-3	-
TGTGCCAGCACGTCTGGGCGGGGGGCTAGGAACACTGAAGCTTTCTTT	CASTSGRGARNTEAFF	16	-	TRBJ1-1	TRBV27	-
TGTGCCAGCAGTACGGGGTATCAGTACGAGCAGTACTTC	CASSTGYQYEQYF	13	-	TRBJ2-7	TRBV28	-
TGCGCCAGCAGCAGAAGGGACTCCGGAAGCACAGATACGCAGTATTTT	CASSRRDSGSTDTQYF	16	-	TRBJ2-3	TRBV5-1	-
TGTGCCAGTAGTACGGACAGGGGGTCTAATCAGCCCCAGCATTTT	CASSTDRGSNQPQHF	15	TRBD1	TRBJ1-5	TRBV19	-
TGCAGCGTTGGGGGCAACGGAGAGTCACCCCTCCACTTT	CSVGGNGESPLHF	13	-	TRBJ1-6	TRBV29-1	few
TGTGCCAGCTCCCCAGGCTACGACACAGATACGCAGTATTTT	CASSPGYDTDTQYF	14	-	TRBJ2-3	TRBV5-6	-
TGTGCCAGCATGGGAACCCGGGTGACTGAAGCTTTCTTT	CASMGTRVTEAFF	13	-	TRBJ1-1	TRBV6-5	few
TGCGCCAGCAGTGTAGGCGGGAGCTCCTACGAGCAGTACTTC	CASSVGGSSYEQYF	14	TRBD2	TRBJ2-7	TRBV10-2	-
TGTGCCAGCAGCTCCGGCTCTAGCAATCAGCCCCAGCATTTT	CASSSGSSNQPQHF	14	-	TRBJ1-5	TRBV7-2	-
TGTGCCAGCAGCTTTCGGGAGGGAAACTATGGCTACACCTTC	CASSFREGNYGYTF	14	-	TRBJ1-2	TRBV11-2	once
TGTGCCAGTAGTCGAGAGGACACCTACGAGCAGTACTTC	CASSREDTYEQYF	13	-	TRBJ2-7	TRBV19	-
TGTGCCAGCAAACCCTGGGACAGTCCCGCTGAAGCTTTCTTT	CASKPWDSPAEAFF	14	TRBD1	TRBJ1-1	TRBV2	-
TGTGCCAGCAGTTCCCAGGGGTCAAGCTCTGGAAACACCATATATTTT	CASSSQGSSSGNTIYF	16	-	TRBJ1-3	TRBV28	-
TGTGCCAGCAGAGGTTCGGTCACAAGGGGCTACGAGCAGTACTTC	CASRGSVTRGYEQYF	15	-	TRBJ2-7	TRBV5-5	-
TGCGCCAGCAGTGAGTCGGGGGCAAAGGGTCTGCCCCAGCATTTT	CASSESGAKGLPQHF	15	-	TRBJ1-5	TRBV10-2	-
TGTGCCAGCACCAAGGGACTGACAGCCACAGATACGCAGTATTTT	CASTKGLTATDTQYF	15	-	TRBJ2-3	TRBV2	-
TGTGCCACCAGCAGAGAGGACAGGAAGAACACTGAAGCTTTCTTT	CATSREDRKNTEAFF	15	TRBD1	TRBJ1-1	TRBV15	-
TGTGCCAGTAGTGCAGGGTCAACTAATGAAAAACTGTTTTTT	CASSAGSTNEKLFF	14	-	TRBJ1-4	TRBV19	-